These 20 T cell receptor beta chains came from one sample sequenced in a study of human T cells and chemical hapten exposure. The sample's time point: patch test 1, 2 weeks after DPC sensitization. The treatment denotes: therapeutic diphenylcyclopropenone sensitization with weekly scalp DPC. Via MiXCR, TCRdb re-called the RACE reads, giving one row per CDR3 protein. This table has tens of thousands of distinct CDR3 sequences, over 9.5% appearing once. The sequences come from whole blood, collected in connection with sensitization to the hapten diphenylcyclopropenone (DPC). The receptors originated from a man aged 35-49 years with alopecia areata. Some clones in this sample may be carry-over from other donors' samples.

The chain couples TRBV18 to TRBJ2-1; 12 bases map to TRBD2. V lost 3 bases to trimming and J lost 3 bases; unmatched junction nucleotides: 3. This CDR3 is built from 16 residues. Germline lookup yields CDR1 KGHSH and CDR2 LQKENI. The CDR3 DNA is TGTGCCAGCTCACCCACTAGCGGGAGGATCTACAATGAGCAGTTCTTC. It codes for CASSPTSGRIYNEQFF. Full variable domain (remainder filled in from reference TRBV18 and TRBJ2-1): NAGVMQNPRHLVRRRGQEARLRCSPMKGHSHVYWYRQLPEEGLKFMVYLQKENIIDESGMPKERFSAEFPKEGPSILRIQQVVRGDSAAYFCASSPTSGRIYNEQFFGPGTRLTVL.

This sequence joins TRBV7-9 and TRBJ2-5; D gene ambiguous. Trimming shortened V by 2 bases and J by 0 bases, and 10 bases separated the two germline ends. The germline gives CDR1 SEHNR, CDR2 FQNEAQ (reference sequence). This CDR3 has 15 residues. CDR3 region: CASSLYPEYQETQYF. The DNA for the CDR3 is TGTGCCAGCAGCTTATATCCAGAGTACCAAGAGACCCAGTACTTC.

The rearrangement uses TRBV20-1 and TRBJ1-5; TRBD1 is a possible D gene (6 bases). This CDR3 spans 14 amino acids. Germline V gene data show CDR1 as DFQATT and CDR2 as SNEGSKA (reference sequence). V lost 1 base to trimming and J lost 3 bases, with 10 bases between them. CDR3 DNA: TGCAGTGCTAGAGGGGGGGCAGTCAATCAGCCCCAGCATTTT. It codes for CSARGGAVNQPQHF.

The rearrangement uses TRBV12-5 and TRBJ2-1; TRBD2 matches at 14 bases. Germline V gene lookup returns CDR1 LGHNT and CDR2 FRNRAP. Germline trimming cut 3 bases from V and 9 bases from J; bases unmatched to any gene: 7. The CDR3 is 16 amino acids. The CDR3 DNA sequence: TGTGCTAGTGGTTTTCCCGGGACTAGCGGGAGCGGTGAGCAGTTCTTC. Its translation: CASGFPGTSGSGEQFF.

The DNA of the CDR3 is TGTGCCAGCAGGGGGGACAGGGGGACTGAAGCTTTCTTT. The encoded protein is CASRGDRGTEAFF. This chain links TRBV25-1 with TRBJ1-1, with 11 bases that match TRBD1. Germline CDR1 reads MGHDK; CDR2 reads SYGVNS. This CDR3 is 13 amino acids long. V gave up 6 bases and J gave up 5 bases; unmatched junction bases: 2.

This clonotype was seen a handful of times. The V gene is TRBV11-3, the J gene TRBJ2-1; D is ambiguous. V gave up 5 bases and J gave up 4 bases, with 12 bases separating them. CDR1 and CDR2 from the germline V gene are SGHNT and YENEEA. This CDR3 is built from 14 residues. CDR3 sequence (DNA): TGTGCCAGCAGCACCCAGGAGAGTTACAATGAGCAGTTCTTC. It encodes CASSTQESYNEQFF. Drawing the rest from reference TRBV11-3 and TRBJ2-1, the complete variable domain is EAGVVQSPRYKIIEKKQPVAFWCNPISGHNTLYWYLQNLGQGPELLIRYENEEAVDDSQLPKDRFSAERLKGVDSTLKIQPAELGDSAVYLCASSTQESYNEQFFGPGTRLTVL.

The chain employs TRBV6-5 and TRBJ2-3, with D perhaps matching TRBD2 (7 bases). Trimming cost V 1 base and J 5 bases, with 13 bases left between them. Per the germline V gene, CDR1 is MNHEY and CDR2 is SVGAGI. The CDR3 consists of 15 residues. As DNA, the CDR3 is TGTGCCAGCAGTTACTACGGGGGGCGAGAAGATACGCAGTATTTT. Residues: CASSYYGGREDTQYF.

The chain joins TRBV11-2 to TRBJ2-5, with no clear D. Germline loops: CDR1 SGHAT, CDR2 FQNNGV. V was cut by 0 bases and J by 7 bases, with 6 bases left in between. The CDR3 totals 12 residues. The CDR3 DNA reads as TGTGCCAGCAGCTTAGATTCGGTGACCCAGTACTTC. This gives the protein CASSLDSVTQYF.

The chain recombines TRBV4-1 with TRBJ2-3, with unresolved D. Germline V gene data show CDR1 as MGHRA and CDR2 as YSYEKL. The CDR3 loop spans 16 amino acids. Trimming removed 1 base from V and 2 bases from J, with 13 bases in between. CDR3 DNA sequence: TGCGCCAGCAGCCAAGTTCCCAGGCCTTTCACAGATACGCAGTATTTT. This encodes CASSQVPRPFTDTQYF.

The rearrangement joins TRBV20-1 to TRBJ2-1; 11 positions agree with TRBD2. V was pared by 5 bases and J by 4 bases, with 10 bases of the junction left unmatched. This CDR3 spans 16 amino acids. Per germline, CDR1 DFQATT and CDR2 SNEGSKA (reference sequence). This CDR3 reads CSAARLAGSRYNEQFF. CDR3 nucleotides: TGCAGTGCTGCCCGACTAGCGGGAAGCAGGTACAATGAGCAGTTCTTC.

This clonotype was seen ten or more times. The chain employs TRBV29-1 and TRBJ2-2; D is perhaps TRBD1 (6 bases). The CDR3 contains 15 residues. Between the trimmed V and J ends, which lost 7 bases and 5 bases, there was a span of 20 bases. The V gene's germline CDR1 is SQVTM and CDR2 ANQGSEA. CDR3 bases: TGCAGCGCCTACGGACATCCCCAGGGGACCGGGGAGCTGTTTTTT. Protein sequence: CSAYGHPQGTGELFF.

The chain uses TRBV12-3 or TRBV12-4 and TRBJ1-2, with D hard to call. Trimming took 2 bases from V and 8 from J, leaving 9 bases between them. There are 12 residues in the CDR3. The CDR3 here is CASSLWPEGYTF. CDR3 sequence (DNA): TGTGCCAGCAGTTTATGGCCTGAGGGCTACACCTTC.

This clonotype was picked up many times. The CDR3 DNA follows: TGTGCCAGCAGAGAGGGCGAGAAGACCCAGTACTTC. This sequence encodes CASREGEKTQYF. The chain links TRBV6-5 to TRBJ2-5, with D possibly matching TRBD2 (5 bases). Germline V CDR1 and CDR2: MNHEY, SVGAGI. The CDR3 covers 12 residues. V was shortened by 6 bases and J by 6 bases, with 11 bases between the two germline ends.

The chain couples TRBV9 to TRBJ2-7; no firm D call. This CDR3 contains 14 residues. Germline lookup yields CDR1 SGDLS and CDR2 YYNGEE. V lost 0 bases and J 0 bases, leaving 7 bases between the germline ends. This chain's CDR3 is CASSVAVPSYEQYF. The CDR3 bases are TGTGCCAGCAGCGTAGCAGTTCCCTCCTACGAGCAGTACTTC.

This clonotype was seen only a few times. The chain links TRBV11-2 to TRBJ2-2, with TRBD2 identical over 10 bases. V lost 5 bases and J lost 6; bases outside the gene matches: 6. Germline V CDR1 and CDR2: SGHAT, FQNNGV. The length of the CDR3 is 15 residues. CDR3 sequence (DNA): TGTGCCAGCAGCCCTACCGGGACTAGCGCCGGGGAGCTGTTTTTT. It translates to CASSPTGTSAGELFF.

This clonotype appeared a few times. The chain couples TRBV20-1 to TRBJ2-1; perhaps D is TRBD1 or TRBD2 (5 bases each). This CDR3 region has 15 residues. Germline V gene sequence: CDR1 DFQATT, CDR2 SNEGSKA (reference sequence). Deletions cut 1 base from V and 9 bases from J, with 19 bases between. CDR3 in amino acids: CSARAGRVGDGEQFF. CDR3 nucleotides: TGCAGTGCTAGAGCTGGGCGAGTTGGGGACGGTGAGCAGTTCTTC.

This clonotype was observed a handful of times. The V call is TRBV5-6, the J call TRBJ1-3; D is perhaps TRBD1 (5 bases). Trimming removed 3 bases at V and 4 bases at J, with 8 bases between. The germline CDR1 and CDR2 sequences are SGHDT and YYEEEE. CDR3 size: 13 residues. The CDR3 DNA sequence: TGTGCCAGCAGCTCAGGGAGCGGAAACACCATATATTTT. As protein: CASSSGSGNTIYF.

This clonotype showed up many times. The chain uses TRBV27 and TRBJ1-6; D possibly corresponds to TRBD1 (5 bases). Germline CDR1 reads MNHEY; CDR2 reads SMNVEV (reference sequence). CDR3 length: 15 residues. V was cut by 5 bases and J by 4 bases, with 12 bases left in between. The CDR3 bases are TGTGCCAGCAGTCCGGAAGGGGAGTATAATTCACCCCTCCACTTT. Translated, it gives CASSPEGEYNSPLHF.

This clonotype showed up just a few times. This chain connects TRBV6-1 to TRBJ1-2; 7 nucleotides agree with TRBD1. Germline V CDR1 and CDR2: MNHNS, SASEGT. V lost 6 bases to trimming and J lost 8 bases; unmatched junction nucleotides: 9. The length of the CDR3 is 13 residues. The CDR3 coding sequence is TGTGCCAGCAGAGACAGGGACTTGGAGGGCTACACCTTC. It encodes CASRDRDLEGYTF.

Concerning this clonotype: A much larger clone lies one base from this, so it may be a read error. The chain carries TRBV29-1 and TRBJ2-3; D may match TRBD1 or TRBD2 (6 bases each). Looked up from germline, CDR1 is SQVTM and CDR2 is ANQGSEA. CDR3 length equals 12 residues. Trimming took 6 bases from V and 4 from J, leaving 11 bases between them. CDR3 nucleotides: TGCAGCGTGGGGGGCGGGGCAGATACGCAGTATTTT. It is translated as CSVGGGADTQYF.